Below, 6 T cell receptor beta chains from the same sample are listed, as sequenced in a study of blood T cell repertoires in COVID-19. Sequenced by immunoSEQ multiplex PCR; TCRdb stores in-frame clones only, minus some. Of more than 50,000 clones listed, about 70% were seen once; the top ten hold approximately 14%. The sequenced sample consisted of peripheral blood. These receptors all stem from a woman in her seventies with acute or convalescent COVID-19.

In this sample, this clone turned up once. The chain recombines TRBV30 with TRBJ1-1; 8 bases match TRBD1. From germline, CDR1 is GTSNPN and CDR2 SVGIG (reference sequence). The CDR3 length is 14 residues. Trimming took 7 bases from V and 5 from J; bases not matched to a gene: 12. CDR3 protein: CASQGVRLGTEAFF. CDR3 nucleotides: TGTGCCTCACAGGGGGTCCGCCTGGGGACTGAAGCTTTCTTT. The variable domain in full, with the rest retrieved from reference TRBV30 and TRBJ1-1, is SQTIHQWPATLVQPVGSPLSLECTVEGTSNPNLYWYRQAAGRGLQLLFYSVGIGQISSEVPQNLSASRPQDRQFILSSKKLLLSDSGFYLCASQGVRLGTEAFFGQGTRLTVV.

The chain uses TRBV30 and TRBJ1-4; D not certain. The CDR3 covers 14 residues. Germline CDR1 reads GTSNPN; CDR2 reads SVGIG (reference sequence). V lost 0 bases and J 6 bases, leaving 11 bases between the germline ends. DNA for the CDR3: TGTGCCTGGAGTGTCAGAGGGTCCTATGAAAAACTGTTTTTT. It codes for CAWSVRGSYEKLFF.

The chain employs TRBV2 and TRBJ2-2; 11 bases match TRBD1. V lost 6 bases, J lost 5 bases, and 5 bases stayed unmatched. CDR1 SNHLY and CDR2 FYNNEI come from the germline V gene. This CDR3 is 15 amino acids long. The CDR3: CASSQGQGETGELFF. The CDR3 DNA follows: TGTGCCAGCAGCCAGGGACAGGGGGAGACCGGGGAGCTGTTTTTT.

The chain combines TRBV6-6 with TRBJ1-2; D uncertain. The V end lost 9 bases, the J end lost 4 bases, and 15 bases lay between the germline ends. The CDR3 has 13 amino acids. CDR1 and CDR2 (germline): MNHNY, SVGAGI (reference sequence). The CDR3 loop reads CASLKAGIYGYTF. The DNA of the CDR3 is TGTGCCAGTTTGAAGGCAGGAATCTATGGCTACACCTTC.

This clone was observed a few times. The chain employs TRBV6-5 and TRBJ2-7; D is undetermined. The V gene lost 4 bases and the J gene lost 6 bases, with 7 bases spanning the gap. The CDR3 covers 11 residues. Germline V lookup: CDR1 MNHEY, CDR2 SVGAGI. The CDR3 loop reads CASSSNGEQYF. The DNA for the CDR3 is TGTGCCAGCAGTTCAAACGGCGAGCAGTACTTC.

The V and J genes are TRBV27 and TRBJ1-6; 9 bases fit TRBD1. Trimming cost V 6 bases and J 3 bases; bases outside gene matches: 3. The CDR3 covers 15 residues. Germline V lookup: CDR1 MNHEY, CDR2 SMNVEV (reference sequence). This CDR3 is CASRQGARYNSPLHF. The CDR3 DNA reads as TGTGCCAGCAGACAGGGGGCTCGCTATAATTCACCCCTCCACTTT.